The 29 T cell receptor beta chains below come from one sample, sequenced in a study of T-cell memory formation after mild COVID-19. TCRdb analysed the 5' RACE reads with MiXCR anew, one entry per CDR3 protein. This table holds about 140,000 distinct CDR3 sequences, roughly 13% found once. Sequenced input: PBMCs or a T cell subset sorted from them (not recorded which). The source is an adult woman who had mild COVID-19 (a few samples of this study predate the infection). Cell type and time point are not known.

The sample holds a few counts of this clonotype. The chain has TRBV7-9 and TRBJ2-4; perhaps TRBD1 as D (6 bases). The CDR3 is made up of 13 amino acids. The V end lost 5 bases, the J end lost 9 bases, and 14 bases lay between the germline ends. CDR1 is SEHNR, CDR2 FQNEAQ, per germline (reference sequence). In nucleotides, the CDR3 is TGTGCCAGCAGCCCTCAGGGGTGGGCCATTCAGTACTTC. Protein: CASSPQGWAIQYF. The whole variable domain, remainder taken from reference TRBV7-9 and TRBJ2-4, is DTGVSQNPRHKITKRGQNVTFRCDPISEHNRLYWYRQTLGQGPEFLTYFQNEAQLEKSRLLSDRFSAERPKGSFSTLEIQRTEQGDSAMYLCASSPQGWAIQYFGAGTRLSVL.

The chain combines TRBV7-9 with TRBJ1-2; no definite D call. CDR1 SEHNR and CDR2 FQNEAQ come from the germline V gene (reference sequence). CDR3 length: 13 residues. The ends were cut back, 4 bases at V and 6 bases at J, with 12 bases in the middle. In nucleotides, the CDR3 is TGTGCCAGCAGCTCCCCTCCTGAGGATGGCTACACCTTC. This translates into CASSSPPEDGYTF.

This clonotype was found a few times. This rearrangement joins TRBV7-9 to TRBJ1-6; 7 bases are a match to TRBD1. J lost 4 bases, V lost 5 bases, and 2 bases had no gene match. Per germline, CDR1 SEHNR and CDR2 FQNEAQ (reference sequence). The length of the CDR3 is 14 residues. The CDR3 sequence: CASSPGQYNSPLHF. CDR3 DNA sequence: TGTGCCAGCAGCCCGGGACAGTATAATTCACCCCTCCACTTT.

The sample holds a few counts of this clonotype. This chain links TRBV7-9 with TRBJ2-1; 7 bases are a match to TRBD2. The CDR3 has 15 residues. V lost 7 bases and J lost 5; bases outside the gene matches: 11. Germline CDR1 and CDR2: SEHNR and FQNEAQ (reference sequence). Here the CDR3 DNA reads TGTGCCAGCACCTGGGGGGGAGGGACCGACAATGAGCAGTTCTTC. Its translation: CASTWGGGTDNEQFF.

This clonotype was detected ten times or more. The V gene is TRBV12-3 or TRBV12-4, the J gene TRBJ2-7, with 7 positions matching TRBD2. The CDR3 contains 16 residues. Trimming took 3 bases from V and 3 from J; bases not matched to a gene: 11. The CDR3 bases are TGTGCCAGCAGTTTCCCGCCTCTAGCGGAATTCTACGAGCAGTACTTC. Encoded protein: CASSFPPLAEFYEQYF.

This clonotype was seen a handful of times. The DNA of the CDR3 is TGTGCCACCAGTGACCCGAACGAGAGGCTAGCGGGACAACGACGGGATACGCAGTATTTT. Translating it yields CATSDPNERLAGQRRDTQYF. The gene calls are TRBV24-1 and TRBJ2-3; 9 positions agree with TRBD2. Trimming removed 4 bases from V and 6 bases from J; junction bases left unmatched: 22. This CDR3 has 20 residues. Germline loops: CDR1 KGHDR, CDR2 SFDVKD.

CDR3 amino acids: CASSLSGFGTNEKLFF. CDR3 nucleotide sequence: TGCGCCAGCAGCTTGTCAGGCTTCGGGACTAATGAAAAACTGTTTTTT. The V call is TRBV5-1, the J call TRBJ1-4; D gene uncertain. Germline V CDR1 and CDR2: SGHRS, YFSETQ. V dropped 1 base and J dropped 2 bases, with 12 bases sitting between them. This CDR3 is built from 16 residues.

Only a few counts were recorded for this clonotype. This chain uses TRBV20-1 with TRBJ2-7, with 8 bases fitting TRBD1. Germline loops: CDR1 DFQATT, CDR2 SNEGSKA (reference sequence). V was pared by 5 bases and J by 2 bases, with 8 bases of the junction left unmatched. This CDR3 spans 14 amino acids. CDR3 DNA: TGCAGTGCTCCTGGACAGGGTGGGGCCTACGAGCAGTACTTC. This codes for CSAPGQGGAYEQYF.

The V call is TRBV19, the J call TRBJ2-7, with TRBD2 matching 7 bases. The trim removed 3 bases at V and 7 bases at J, leaving 9 bases unmatched. The CDR3 runs 14 residues. CDR1 and CDR2 from the germline V gene are LNHDA and SQIVND (reference sequence). In DNA, the CDR3 is TGTGCCAGTAGTATCGCGGGGGTCTCTGATGAGCAGTACTTC. It codes for CASSIAGVSDEQYF. The variable domain in full, completed from reference TRBV19 and TRBJ2-7, reads DGGITQSPKYLFRKEGQNVTLSCEQNLNHDAMYWYRQDPGQGLRLIYYSQIVNDFQKGDIAEGYSVSREKKESFPLTVTSAQKNPTAFYLCASSIAGVSDEQYFGPGTRLTVT.

The rearrangement joins TRBV6-5 to TRBJ2-5; 7 bases are a match to TRBD2. V lost 0 bases, J lost 0 bases, and 7 bases stayed unmatched. Germline V lookup: CDR1 MNHEY, CDR2 SVGAGI. The CDR3 length is 17 residues. The CDR3, as DNA: TGTGCCAGCAGTTACTCTTCGGGAGGAGGTTACCAAGAGACCCAGTACTTC. Translation gives CASSYSSGGGYQETQYF.

This clonotype was observed a handful of times. This rearrangement joins TRBV20-1 to TRBJ2-3; no definite D call. The length of the CDR3 is 17 residues. The germline V gene encodes CDR1 DFQATT and CDR2 SNEGSKA (reference sequence). V lost 4 bases and J 3 bases, leaving 23 bases between the germline ends. CDR3 amino acids: CSATLLTGSLGTDTQYF. CDR3 in DNA: TGCAGTGCTACTCTATTAACTGGATCTTTGGGGACAGATACGCAGTATTTT.

This clonotype was recorded many times. This chain connects TRBV4-1 to TRBJ2-1; 10 positions match TRBD1. This CDR3 has 15 residues. V dropped 5 bases and J dropped 5; count of bases not matched to a gene: 6. Germline V gives CDR1 MGHRA, CDR2 YSYEKL. Here the CDR3 DNA reads TGCGCCAGCAGCTCGCCCGGGACAGGGGACAATGAGCAGTTCTTC. It is translated as CASSSPGTGDNEQFF.

This clonotype was picked up a small number of times. V usage is TRBV27 and J usage is TRBJ2-7; D uncertain. The germline gives CDR1 MNHEY, CDR2 SMNVEV (reference sequence). The CDR3 sequence is 12 residues long. Trimming removed 3 bases at V and 6 bases at J, with 9 bases between. This chain's CDR3 is CASSFPGGEQYF. As DNA, the CDR3 is TGTGCCAGCAGTTTCCCGGGTGGCGAGCAGTACTTC.

This chain joins TRBV2 and TRBJ2-1; TRBD2 aligns across 10 bases. Germline V gene data show CDR1 as SNHLY and CDR2 as FYNNEI. The CDR3 sequence is 14 residues long. V shed 7 bases and J 10 bases; nucleotides not matched to a gene: 10. In DNA form, the CDR3 reads TGTGCCAGCAATGGGCTAGCGGGAGTTGGAGAGCAGTTCTTC. Amino acid sequence: CASNGLAGVGEQFF.

The chain recombines TRBV12-3 or TRBV12-4 with TRBJ2-3, with a tentative D call TRBD2 (5 bases). Trimming shortened V by 6 bases and J by 4 bases, and 14 bases separated the two germline ends. CDR3 length equals 14 residues. The CDR3 nucleotides read TGTGCCAGCAGCCCCGAACTAGAGCCAGATACGCAGTATTTT. It specifies CASSPELEPDTQYF.

This clonotype has a handful of counts. The CDR3 reads CASSERGDEQYF. The DNA for the CDR3 is TGTGCCAGCAGTGAACGCGGGGACGAGCAGTACTTC. This chain joins TRBV2 and TRBJ2-7, with D possibly matching TRBD2 (6 bases). Germline V gene lookup returns CDR1 SNHLY and CDR2 FYNNEI. This CDR3 contains 12 residues. Trimming stripped 2 bases from V and 5 bases from J, with 7 bases between.

The chain combines TRBV7-2 with TRBJ1-4; D is ambiguous. The CDR3 is made up of 14 amino acids. Germline assignment: CDR1 SGHTA and CDR2 FQGNSA. V lost 5 bases, J lost 5 bases, and 12 bases lay in between. CDR3 DNA sequence: TGTGCCAGCAGCCGTTTTGAGTCCAATGAAAAACTGTTTTTT. This encodes CASSRFESNEKLFF.

This clonotype has a handful of counts. The rearrangement links TRBV5-6 to TRBJ2-7, with TRBD1 matching 10 bases. The CDR3 is 15 residues long. Germline V gene sequence: CDR1 SGHDT, CDR2 YYEEEE. The trim removed 3 bases at V and 5 bases at J, leaving 8 bases unmatched. In DNA form, the CDR3 reads TGTGCCAGCAGCTACGGGACAGGGGCGTTTAACGAGCAGTACTTC. Its protein product is CASSYGTGAFNEQYF.

This clonotype was seen a few times. The rearrangement joins TRBV20-1 to TRBJ2-3, with 7 bases identical to TRBD2. CDR1 and CDR2 (germline): DFQATT, SNEGSKA (reference sequence). V lost 3 bases and J lost 6; bases outside the gene matches: 9. This CDR3 is 14 amino acids long. The CDR3 protein is CSASRTGEGDTQYF. The CDR3 DNA is TGCAGTGCTAGTAGGACTGGGGAGGGGGATACGCAGTATTTT.

There are many counts of this clonotype. The V call is TRBV5-1, the J call TRBJ2-1, with no clear D. The CDR3 runs 14 residues. From germline, CDR1 is SGHRS and CDR2 YFSETQ. V lost 5 bases and J lost 10, with 19 bases in between. The DNA for the CDR3 is TGCGCCAGCAGTACTGCCTGGGCAGACGTGGAGCAGTTCTTC. Translated: CASSTAWADVEQFF.

The chain uses TRBV5-1 and TRBJ2-7; D gene unclear. Germline V CDR1 and CDR2: SGHRS, YFSETQ. The CDR3 runs to 16 residues. V was trimmed by 9 bases and J by 4 bases, leaving 26 bases between them. CDR3 in amino acids: CATSQSRPQRLYEQYF. The CDR3 DNA is TGCGCCACCTCCCAATCTAGGCCTCAAAGACTTTACGAGCAGTACTTC.

This clonotype came up many times. The chain joins TRBV6-5 to TRBJ2-2; the D gene is possibly TRBD1 (5 bases). This CDR3 is 15 amino acids long. Trimming left V 5 bases short and J 5 bases short, with 15 bases between. Germline-derived CDR1 and CDR2 are MNHEY and SVGAGI. CDR3: CASSPNGQGTGELFF. Written as DNA, the CDR3 is TGTGCCAGCAGTCCTAACGGCCAGGGAACCGGGGAGCTGTTTTTT.

This clonotype was seen a handful of times. CDR3 sequence reads: CASSLGTGRTEAFF. CDR3 in DNA: TGTGCCAGCAGTTTAGGGACAGGGCGGACTGAAGCTTTCTTT. The rearrangement joins TRBV27 to TRBJ1-1; 9 nucleotides line up with TRBD1. The CDR3 spans 14 residues. Per the germline V gene, CDR1 is MNHEY and CDR2 is SMNVEV (reference sequence). The V and J ends lost 2 bases and 5 bases, in that order; junction bases with no gene match: 3.

This clonotype was found a few times. This chain connects TRBV10-2 to TRBJ2-5; D remains unclear. The CDR3 loop spans 13 amino acids. V lost 1 base, J lost 5 bases, and 8 bases lay in between. In germline, CDR1 is WSHSY, CDR2 SAAADI. CDR3 region: CASSEWVGETQYF. CDR3 nucleotides: TGCGCCAGCAGTGAGTGGGTTGGGGAGACCCAGTACTTC.

This clonotype was counted only a few times. V is TRBV10-3 and J is TRBJ2-3, with 13 bases that match TRBD2. V trimming: 4 bases; J trimming: 4 bases; junction bases outside the gene matches: 2. The CDR3 is 15 residues long. Germline V gene sequence: CDR1 ENHRY, CDR2 SYGVKD. The chain's CDR3 is CAISGLAGGPDTQYF. Written as DNA, the CDR3 is TGTGCCATCAGTGGACTAGCGGGAGGTCCAGATACGCAGTATTTT.

As DNA, the CDR3 is TGTGCCAGCAGCTTAGACAGAGGGTCAGGGGAGCTGTTTTTT. Amino acid sequence: CASSLDRGSGELFF. The chain has TRBV7-8 and TRBJ2-2, with D tentatively TRBD2 (5 bases). This CDR3 spans 14 amino acids. Germline V lookup: CDR1 SGHVS, CDR2 FQNEAQ. Trimming took off 1 base at V and 8 bases at J, with 11 bases between the two ends.

This clonotype was found many times. The V call is TRBV12-3 or TRBV12-4, the J call TRBJ2-2; TRBD2 might be the D (5 bases). V was trimmed by 4 bases and J by 7 bases, leaving 10 bases between them. This CDR3 comprises 13 residues. The CDR3 here is CASSWRADGELFF. The CDR3 DNA is TGTGCCAGCAGTTGGCGGGCCGACGGGGAGCTGTTTTTT.

This clonotype was seen ten or more times. The rearrangement uses TRBV7-9 and TRBJ2-7, with a possible D match to TRBD2 (6 bases). From germline, CDR1 is SEHNR and CDR2 FQNEAQ (reference sequence). The CDR3 runs 14 residues. Trimming cost V 5 bases and J 3 bases, with 14 bases left between them. CDR3 amino acids: CASSGGTGDYEQYF. The CDR3 region has the DNA TGTGCCAGCAGCGGAGGGACTGGAGACTACGAGCAGTACTTC.

The chain recombines TRBV3-1 with TRBJ1-3; D is undetermined. Deletions cut 6 bases from V and 3 bases from J, with 15 bases between. Germline lookup yields CDR1 LGHDT and CDR2 YNNKEL (reference sequence). The CDR3 consists of 15 residues. The CDR3 sequence is CASSLTPGDGNTIYF. DNA of the CDR3: TGTGCCAGCAGTCTGACCCCTGGGGATGGAAACACCATATATTTT.